This paragraph reports one TCR beta chain. As originally analysed: How many nucleated cells were present was estimated from reference gene primer amplification. Assay used: immunoSEQ multiplex PCR; TCRdb lists only in-frame clones, some missing. That table gives V, J and clone size, and the DNA gave D and trimming. This repertoire shows more than 45,000 clones, about 90% found once; its top ten account for around 3.1%. Germline CDR1 LGHDT, CDR2 YNNKEL (reference sequence). The CDR3 has 14 residues. V shed 3 bases and J shed 0 bases, with 8 bases lying between them. The source of the sample is a study of blood T cell repertoires in COVID-19. Looking at the study overall: COVID-19 samples, acute and convalescent, were from the United States, Italy and Spain.

The receptor was isolated from a human donor in a cohort sampled during active COVID-19. The sequenced sample consisted of peripheral blood. This rearrangement joins TRBV3-1 (or the pseudogene TRBV3-2) to TRBJ1-1, with D possibly being TRBD1 (5 bases). The CDR3, as DNA: TGTGCCAGCAGCCAGGGGCTATTGAACACTGAAGCTTTCTTT. Residues: CASSQGLLNTEAFF.